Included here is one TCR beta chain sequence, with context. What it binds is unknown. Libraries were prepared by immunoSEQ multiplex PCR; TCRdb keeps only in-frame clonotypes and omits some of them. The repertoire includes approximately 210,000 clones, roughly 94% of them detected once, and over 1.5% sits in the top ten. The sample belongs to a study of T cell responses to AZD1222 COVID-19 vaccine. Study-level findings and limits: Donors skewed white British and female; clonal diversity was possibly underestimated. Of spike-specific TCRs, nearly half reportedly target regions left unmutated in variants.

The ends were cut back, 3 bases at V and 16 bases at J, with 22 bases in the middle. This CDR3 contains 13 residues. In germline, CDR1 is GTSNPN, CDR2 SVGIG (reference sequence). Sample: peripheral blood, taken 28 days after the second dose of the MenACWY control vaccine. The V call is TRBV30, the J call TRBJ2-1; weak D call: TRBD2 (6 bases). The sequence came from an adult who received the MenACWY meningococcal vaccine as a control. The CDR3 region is CAWSSRGAGNSFF. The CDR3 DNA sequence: TGTGCCTGGAGCTCCCGAGGGGCGGGAAATTCTTTCTTC.